The 19 T cell receptor beta chains reported below all come from one sample, sequenced in a study of T cells in Graves' hyperthyroidism and ophthalmopathy (dated by TCRdb to the late 2010s). The library was built by means of multiplex PCR. Sequencing took place on an Illumina HiSeq 2000. The TCR beta CDR3 regions were amplified from RNA transcripts. A first-round RT-PCR of the TCR CDR3 used the HTBI primer set with the Qiagen OneStep RT-PCR kit. The public sequencing data were trimmed at Q25 with fastp and processed into clonotypes with MiXCR by TCRdb, which kept only in-frame beta chains. All rows with the same CDR3 protein become a single entry with the most common DNA and genes. The sample contains fewer than 200,000 distinct CDR3 sequences, roughly 9.4% of them found a single time. The ten largest clones capture less than 25% of the sample. Sequencing was carried out using blood. These TCRs come from a woman between 18 and 29 years old with Graves' hyperthyroidism that later progressed to Graves' ophthalmopathy.

This clonotype was counted many times. J is TRBJ1-5 and V is TRBV30; 7 bases are shared with TRBD1. The CDR3 totals 13 residues. The junction had 8 bases not matched to a gene; V was cut back by 5 bases and J by 7 bases. Germline loops: CDR1 GTSNPN, CDR2 SVGIG (reference sequence). The CDR3: CAWGDTGVQPQHF. In DNA form, the CDR3 reads TGTGCCTGGGGTGACACAGGGGTCCAGCCCCAGCATTTT.

This clonotype was seen repeatedly, ten times or more. The CDR3 DNA is TGTGCCAGCAGCTTAGAAGCTTATGAGCAGTTCTTC. Translated: CASSLEAYEQFF. The chain couples TRBV7-9 to TRBJ2-1; no clear D. The germline V gene has CDR1 SEHNR and CDR2 FQNEAQ (reference sequence). The V end was cut by 1 base, the J end by 8 bases, with 6 bases between. The CDR3 totals 12 residues.

This clonotype appeared many times. The rearrangement links TRBV15 to TRBJ2-1; D perhaps matches TRBD2 (5 bases). CDR1 and CDR2 (germline): LNHNV, YYDKDF (reference sequence). This CDR3 has 17 residues. Trimming removed 0 bases at V and 0 bases at J, with 12 bases between. The CDR3 DNA is TGTGCCACCAGCAGAGAACTGGCGGGCGGCTCCTACAATGAGCAGTTCTTC. Protein sequence: CATSRELAGGSYNEQFF.

This clonotype was seen repeatedly, ten times or more. V and J are TRBV2 and TRBJ2-7, with D tentatively TRBD1 (6 bases). The CDR3 has 13 residues. Trimming took off 8 bases at V and 3 bases at J, with 14 bases between the two ends. CDR1 is SNHLY, CDR2 FYNNEI, per germline. The CDR3 reads CASYDRNDYEQYF. The DNA for the CDR3 is TGTGCCAGCTACGACAGGAACGACTACGAGCAGTACTTC.

This clonotype was seen at least ten times. This chain uses TRBV6-1 with TRBJ2-5; 8 bases align to TRBD1. The CDR3 is 14 amino acids. V gave up 7 bases and J gave up 3 bases; unmatched junction bases: 7. Germline CDR1 MNHNS, CDR2 SASEGT. CDR3 in DNA: TGTGCCAGCACCGCCCGGGACAGGAAAGAGACCCAGTACTTC. The encoded protein is CASTARDRKETQYF.

This clonotype was counted ten times or more. The J gene is TRBJ1-5, the V gene TRBV27; the match to TRBD1 covers 8 bases. The junction had 13 bases not matched to a gene; V was cut back by 5 bases and J by 10 bases. Germline values: CDR1 MNHEY, CDR2 SMNVEV (reference sequence). CDR3 length equals 15 residues. The CDR3 bases are TGTGCCAGCAGTCCCCAGGACAGGGCCCTCAATCCCCAGCATTTT. Encoded protein: CASSPQDRALNPQHF.

This CDR3 reads CASSLGVSAEAFF. In DNA, the CDR3 is TGTGCCAGCAGCTTGGGGGTTTCGGCTGAAGCTTTCTTT. The chain couples TRBV5-6 to TRBJ1-1; the D is unclear. Germline V gene data show CDR1 as SGHDT and CDR2 as YYEEEE. The CDR3 has 13 residues. The V gene lost 0 bases and the J gene lost 6 bases, with 9 bases spanning the gap.

This clonotype was seen many times. The V call is TRBV30, the J call TRBJ2-5; tentative D call: TRBD2 (5 bases). Germline-derived CDR1 and CDR2 are GTSNPN and SVGIG (reference sequence). With 2 bases removed from V and 4 bases from J, the gap between germline ends came to 8 bases. CDR3 size: 12 residues. This CDR3 is CAWSLGRETQYF. CDR3 DNA sequence: TGTGCCTGGAGTCTAGGGAGAGAGACCCAGTACTTC.

Remarks on this clonotype: A much larger clone sits a single nucleotide away, making a read error possible. The V and J genes are TRBV7-2 and TRBJ2-7, with D perhaps matching TRBD1 (5 bases). The germline CDR1 and CDR2 sequences are SGHTA and FQGNSA. The V end lost 5 bases, the J end lost 0 bases, and 14 bases lay between the germline ends. The CDR3 contains 15 residues. In nucleotides, the CDR3 is TGTGCCAGCAGCACAAGAAGGCAGGGCTCCTACGAGCAGTACTTC. Its protein product is CASSTRRQGSYEQYF.

This clonotype was seen ten or more times. This rearrangement joins TRBV20-1 to TRBJ1-1; D may be TRBD1 (5 bases). Trimming took 4 bases from V and 4 from J, leaving 16 bases between them. Germline V lookup: CDR1 DFQATT, CDR2 SNEGSKA (reference sequence). This CDR3 has 14 residues. For the CDR3, the DNA is TGCAGTGCTACAGCACCCAGGGATCCCACTGAAGCTTTCTTT. Translating gives CSATAPRDPTEAFF.

This clonotype was observed a few times. V is TRBV20-1 and J is TRBJ2-3; tentative D call: TRBD2 (5 bases). Trimming took 0 bases from V and 0 from J, leaving 16 bases between them. The CDR3 loop spans 17 amino acids. Germline CDR1 is DFQATT and CDR2 is SNEGSKA (reference sequence). CDR3 loop: CSARDWPRLASTDTQYF. Here the CDR3 DNA reads TGCAGTGCTAGAGATTGGCCTAGGCTAGCTAGCACAGATACGCAGTATTTT.

This clonotype has a count of ten or more. This sequence joins TRBV30 and TRBJ1-1; the D is unclear. Trimming removed 2 bases at V and 2 bases at J, with 9 bases between. Germline CDR1 and CDR2: GTSNPN and SVGIG (reference sequence). The CDR3 is 13 residues long. As DNA, the CDR3 is TGTGCCTGGAGTAGCCGCAGAAACACTGAAGCTTTCTTT. Protein sequence: CAWSSRRNTEAFF.

The table lists this clonotype with many counts. This chain links TRBV9 with TRBJ2-1, with 10 positions matching TRBD2. Germline V lookup: CDR1 SGDLS, CDR2 YYNGEE. CDR3 length equals 14 residues. Trimming at V came to 2 bases and at J to 4 bases, leaving 0 bases not matched to a gene. CDR3 DNA: TGTGCCAGCAGCGTTAGCGGGGGGTACAATGAGCAGTTCTTC. This sequence encodes CASSVSGGYNEQFF. The whole variable domain, remainder taken from reference TRBV9 and TRBJ2-1, is DSGVTQTPKHLITATGQRVTLRCSPRSGDLSVYWYQQSLDQGLQFLIQYYNGEERAKGNILERFSAQQFPDLHSELNLSSLELGDSALYFCASSVSGGYNEQFFGPGTRLTVL.

This clonotype was seen ten or more times. This chain joins TRBV7-2 and TRBJ2-5, with D possibly matching TRBD1 (6 bases). The V end lost 4 bases, the J end lost 5 bases, and 17 bases lay between the germline ends. This CDR3 has 15 residues. Germline V CDR1 and CDR2: SGHTA, FQGNSA. The CDR3 DNA reads as TGTGCCAGCAGCTACGGGACAACTCGTAGGGAGACCCAGTACTTC. Its protein is CASSYGTTRRETQYF.

This clonotype was seen at least ten times. The rearrangement uses TRBV7-6 and TRBJ2-1, with 16 bases lining up with TRBD2. Trimming took 5 bases from V and 2 from J; bases not matched to a gene: 6. CDR1 and CDR2 from the germline V gene are SGHVS and FNYEAQ. This CDR3 has 18 residues. CDR3 coding DNA: TGTGCCAGCAGCGTCGGGACTAGCGGGAGGGTCGCCTACAATGAGCAGTTCTTC. The encoded protein is CASSVGTSGRVAYNEQFF.

This clonotype was seen ten or more times. This chain connects TRBV7-3 to TRBJ2-1, with 11 bases that match TRBD2. This CDR3 has 16 amino acids. Per the germline V gene, CDR1 is SGHTA and CDR2 is FQGTGA. The ends lost 4 bases at V and 2 bases at J; junction bases unmatched: 4. CDR3 sequence: CASSSLAGAAYNEQFF. CDR3 coding DNA: TGTGCCAGCAGCTCACTAGCGGGGGCGGCCTACAATGAGCAGTTCTTC.

This clonotype was observed many times. The J gene is TRBJ1-1, the V gene TRBV7-9; the D gene is possibly TRBD1 (5 bases). The V gene lost 0 bases and the J gene lost 6 bases, with 11 bases spanning the gap. CDR3 length: 14 amino acids. The germline V gene has CDR1 SEHNR and CDR2 FQNEAQ (reference sequence). CDR3 protein: CASSLAGAVAEAFF. CDR3 DNA: TGTGCCAGCAGCTTAGCCGGGGCTGTCGCTGAAGCTTTCTTT.

This rearrangement joins TRBV5-6 to TRBJ1-6; D possibly corresponds to TRBD1 (6 bases). CDR3 size: 16 residues. V was trimmed by 3 bases and J by 9 bases, leaving 19 bases between them. CDR1 and CDR2 from the germline V gene are SGHDT and YYEEEE. In nucleotides, the CDR3 is TGTGCCAGCAGCTCTGTCAGGGGTTTACATGGTTCACCCCTCCACTTT. Translation gives CASSSVRGLHGSPLHF.

There are many counts of this clonotype. The V call is TRBV11-2, the J call TRBJ1-4; unclear D gene. V gave up 9 bases and J gave up 0 bases, with 8 bases separating them. CDR1 SGHAT and CDR2 FQNNGV come from the germline V gene. The CDR3 length is 13 residues. Written as DNA, the CDR3 is TGTGCCAGTGCGGTACCAACTAATGAAAAACTGTTTTTT. As protein: CASAVPTNEKLFF.